This T cell receptor (beta chain) is drawn from a study of shared clonotypes between healthy human individuals. As defined, naive CD8 cells were CD45RO-negative and positively selected for CCR7, with terminally differentiated effector memory CD45RA+ cells excluded. Those who donated were healthy HIV-negative adults, with no recent acute infections or vaccinations reported. Data came from immunoSEQ multiplex PCR; TCRdb stores just in-frame clones and leaves some out. The table shows 760,000 or so clones, with about 96% occurring only once. Per germline, CDR1 SGHKS and CDR2 YYEKEE (reference sequence). CDR3 length: 12 amino acids. V lost 1 base and J 5 bases, leaving 7 bases between the germline ends.

The source is a man under 40 in good health. The rearrangement links TRBV5-5 to TRBJ2-7; possible D gene TRBD2, 6 bases. Sequencing was performed on naive CD8+ T cells sorted from blood. CDR3 region: CASSLWGDEQYF. The CDR3 nucleotides are TGTGCCAGCAGCTTGTGGGGGGACGAGCAGTACTTC.